A selection of T cell receptor beta chains follows, all from one sample in a study of T cell changes during pregnancy in multiple sclerosis. Method: immunoSEQ multiplex PCR; TCRdb's copy keeps in-frame clones and lacks some. The table includes 83,000 or so clones, nearly 95% detected once. Here the sequenced sample was peripheral blood, taken after pregnancy. The receptors shown here come from a female donor in good health, enrolled as a control in a pregnancy study. Each CDR3 is given with its conserved first and last residue. D genes are given only for firm matches. Not all rows give a size; the values are once, few, many and, for expanded clones, a class.

TRBD2	TRBV5-1	.	TRBJ2-1	CASSVTSGRAREQFF	TGCGCCAGCAGCGTGACTAGCGGGAGGGCCAGGGAGCAGTTCTTC
TRBD2	TRBV7-8	.	TRBJ2-2	CASSLTAGGTGELFF	TGTGCCAGCAGCTTAACAGCGGGAGGCACCGGGGAGCTGTTTTTT
TRBD2	TRBV27	.	TRBJ2-3	CASTPRLAERTDTQYF	TGTGCCAGCACGCCCCGACTAGCGGAACGCACAGATACGCAGTATTTT
.	TRBV4-1	.	TRBJ2-1	CASSQVGSYNNEQFF	TGCGCCAGCAGCCAAGTTGGGAGCTATAACAATGAGCAGTTCTTC
.	TRBV19	.	TRBJ2-3	CASSIDSGGPSTDTQYF	TGTGCCAGTAGTATAGACTCCGGGGGTCCTAGCACAGATACGCAGTATTTT
TRBD2	TRBV7-9	.	TRBJ2-1	CASSFRVLAGRSSYNEQFF	TGTGCCAGCAGCTTTAGGGTACTAGCGGGACGGAGCTCCTACAATGAGCAGTTCTTC
.	TRBV7-2	.	TRBJ2-1	CASMTGGFGNEQFF	TGTGCCTCCATGACCGGAGGTTTTGGGAATGAGCAGTTCTTC
TRBD2	TRBV9	.	TRBJ2-3	CASSVTSGRVDTQYF	TGTGCCAGCAGCGTAACTAGCGGGAGGGTAGATACGCAGTATTTT
.	TRBV6-5	.	TRBJ1-1	CASSSLPGLITEAFF	TGTGCCAGCAGTAGCCTCCCAGGGTTAATCACTGAAGCTTTCTTT
.	TRBV29-1	.	TRBJ1-2	CSVEDLGKMGYGYTF	TGCAGCGTTGAAGATCTGGGCAAAATGGGCTATGGCTACACCTTC
.	TRBV4-1	few	TRBJ2-7	CASSAGVEGEQYF	TGCGCCAGCAGCGCCGGGGTTGAGGGCGAGCAGTACTTC
TRBD1	TRBV28	.	TRBJ1-1	CASRAFRGLAFF	TGTGCCAGCAGGGCCTTCAGGGGGCTAGCTTTCTTT
.	TRBV19	.	TRBJ2-5	CASSPQGLETQYF	TGTGCCAGTAGTCCCCAGGGGCTGGAGACCCAGTACTTC
.	TRBV5-1	.	TRBJ1-5	CASSLDVGANQPQHF	TGCGCCAGCAGCTTGGATGTTGGGGCTAATCAGCCCCAGCATTTT
.	TRBV19	.	TRBJ2-1	CASSIRLMQGRSYNEQFF	TGTGCCAGTAGTATCAGGTTGATGCAGGGCCGGTCCTACAATGAGCAGTTCTTC
TRBD1	TRBV5-4	.	TRBJ1-2	CASSSPSGGDYGYTF	TGTGCCAGCAGCTCACCTTCAGGGGGCGACTATGGCTACACCTTC
.	TRBV4-1	.	TRBJ2-1	CASSQEPGERSHRNEQFF	TGCGCCAGCAGCCAAGAACCGGGCGAGCGGAGTCATAGGAATGAGCAGTTCTTC
TRBD1	TRBV9	.	TRBJ2-7	CASSGTGGSSEQYF	TGTGCCAGCAGCGGAACAGGGGGCTCGTCCGAGCAGTACTTC